These 3 T cell receptor beta chains originate from one sample sequenced in a study of blood T cell repertoires in COVID-19. Generated by immunoSEQ multiplex PCR, the TCRdb table keeps only in-frame clones and is missing some. The repertoire holds over 90,000 clones, with roughly 80% as singletons. The sequenced sample was peripheral blood. The source is a human donor in a cohort sampled during active COVID-19.

V and J are TRBV7-3 and TRBJ2-3; 10 bases line up with TRBD2. J lost 6 bases, V lost 2 bases, and 8 bases had no gene match. Germline lookup yields CDR1 SGHTA and CDR2 FQGTGA. CDR3 length: 16 amino acids. CDR3 coding DNA: TGTGCCAGCAGCTTAGGGGCTAGCGGGGGAGTGGATACGCAGTATTTT. Translation gives CASSLGASGGVDTQYF.

The chain carries TRBV6-6 and TRBJ2-3; 8 bases match TRBD1. CDR1 and CDR2 (germline): MNHNY, SVGAGI (reference sequence). The J segment lost 5 bases and the V segment lost 7 bases, leaving 14 bases of the junction unmatched. This CDR3 spans 16 amino acids. The CDR3 coding sequence is TGTGCCAGCACCTTGATACAGGGGGTTCAGAAAGATACGCAGTATTTT. It specifies CASTLIQGVQKDTQYF.

J is TRBJ2-1 and V is TRBV12-3 or TRBV12-4; no reliable D call. The CDR3 has 13 residues. Trimming cost V 1 base and J 14 bases, with 15 bases left between them. The CDR3 sequence: CASSLVFPESEFF. CDR3 nucleotides: TGTGCCAGCAGTTTAGTCTTCCCCGAATCGGAGTTCTTC.